The rows below give T cell receptor beta chains drawn from one sample of a study of CD8+CD57+ T cells in acquired aplastic anemia. Via MiXCR, TCRdb re-called the reads, giving one row per CDR3 protein. This table has around 180,000 distinct CDR3 sequences, under 75% appearing once. Sequencing input: sorted CD4+, CD8+, or CD8+CD57+ T cells (not recorded which) from PBMCs. These receptors were obtained from a human donor in good health. The CDR3 runs from the conserved cysteine through the conserved F or W. D genes are given only for firm matches. A row's size may be missing; if present it is once, few, many or a size class.

CDR3nt	CDR3aa	v_gene	j_gene	abundance	d_gene
TGTGCCAGCAGCTTGGCTAGTAAAGAGGGGAAGCAGTACTTC	CASSLASKEGKQYF	TRBV5-6	TRBJ2-7	NA	NA
TGTGCCAGCAGTTCCCGACCTTCAGATAGCTCCTATAATTCACCCCTCCACTTT	CASSSRPSDSSYNSPLHF	TRBV28	TRBJ1-6	NA	NA
TGTGCCACCAGCAGAGATCTCGGAGATACGCAGTATTTT	CATSRDLGDTQYF	TRBV15	TRBJ2-3	few	NA
TGTGCCAGCAGCTTAGGCCCCTCGTCAGCTCGCTACGAGCAGTACTTC	CASSLGPSSARYEQYF	TRBV7-6	TRBJ2-7	NA	NA
TGTGCCATCCCCACGACGAGGGGCTATGGCTACACCTTC	CAIPTTRGYGYTF	TRBV10-3	TRBJ1-2	few	NA
TGTGCCAGCAGCTTATCACCGGCCAACTATGGCTACACCTTC	CASSLSPANYGYTF	TRBV7-2	TRBJ1-2	NA	NA
TGTGCCAGCAGCCCTAATCTAGAGACCCAGTACTTC	CASSPNLETQYF	TRBV7-2	TRBJ2-5	NA	NA
TGTGCCAGCAGCTCCCCGACGAAACGAAATGAGCAGTTCTTC	CASSSPTKRNEQFF	TRBV11-3	TRBJ2-1	NA	NA
TGCAGTGCTAGAAATCCAGGGGGCACAGATACGCAGTATTTT	CSARNPGGTDTQYF	TRBV20-1	TRBJ2-3	few	NA
TGTGCCAGCAGTGAAGGGGCTAACTATGGCTACACCTTC	CASSEGANYGYTF	TRBV12-3/TRBV12-4	TRBJ1-2	once	NA
TGTGCCAGCAGCTTAGCGTCCGAGAAAGGGCAGTATTTT	CASSLASEKGQYF	TRBV7-9	TRBJ2-3	NA	NA
TGTGCCACCAGCAGAGAAGTAGGTACGCAGTATTTT	CATSREVGTQYF	TRBV15	TRBJ2-3	NA	NA
TGTGCCAGCAGTACAAGGGACTCCAAGAGCACAGATACGCAGTATTTT	CASSTRDSKSTDTQYF	TRBV4-2	TRBJ2-3	many	NA
TGCGCCAGCAGCTTGGTAGGGGACATGATTGACGAGCAGTACTTC	CASSLVGDMIDEQYF	TRBV5-1	TRBJ2-7	many	NA
TGTGCCAGCAGCTCGACCCACACAGGGGGGATCACTGAAGCTTTCTTT	CASSSTHTGGITEAFF	TRBV7-9	TRBJ1-1	NA	TRBD1
TGTGCCATCAGGGACACCGGGACGCCGGTACTCTTT	CAIRDTGTPVLF	TRBV10-3	TRBJ1-3	few	NA
TGTGCCAGCAGCCAAGATTCAGGGAAAGCTAACTATGGCTACACCTTC	CASSQDSGKANYGYTF	TRBV14	TRBJ1-2	NA	NA
TGCAGTGCTAGAGATGTTGCGGGGGGGCGTTACAATGAGCAGTTCTTC	CSARDVAGGRYNEQFF	TRBV20-1	TRBJ2-1	NA	TRBD2
TGTGCCAGCAGGGGGACAGGGTCAAGTTCACCCCTCCACTTT	CASRGTGSSSPLHF	TRBV2	TRBJ1-6	few	TRBD1
TGTGCCAGCAGCTTACGGGACAACGAGCAGTACTTC	CASSLRDNEQYF	TRBV7-9	TRBJ2-7	NA	NA
TGTGCCACTCGACAGGGGGCGCCGAACACCGGGGAGCTGTTTTTT	CATRQGAPNTGELFF	TRBV15	TRBJ2-2	NA	TRBD1
TGCGCCAGCAGCTACCGGGAGGGTAGCACAGATACGCAGTATTTT	CASSYREGSTDTQYF	TRBV5-1	TRBJ2-3	NA	TRBD2
TGTGCCAGCAGCCCCATACACGGCGGCGAGCAGTACTTC	CASSPIHGGEQYF	TRBV7-2	TRBJ2-7	few	NA
TGTGCCAGCAGCTTAGCGGTGAATGAGCAGTTCTTC	CASSLAVNEQFF	TRBV7-9	TRBJ2-1	many	NA
TGTGCCAGCAGGACGGGACTGGCTGCGGGAGCTTTCTTT	CASRTGLAAGAFF	TRBV6-1	TRBJ1-1	NA	NA
TGCAGTGTAAGGTGGCGAGTAGCGGGGTCTTACAATGAGCAGTTCTTC	CSVRWRVAGSYNEQFF	TRBV20-1	TRBJ2-1	NA	TRBD2
TGTGCCAGCCGATCCACTGAAGCTTTCTTT	CASRSTEAFF	TRBV7-9	TRBJ1-1	many	NA
TGCAGCGTTGTTCAACGGGGGCACGAGCAGTACTTC	CSVVQRGHEQYF	TRBV29-1	TRBJ2-7	NA	NA
TGTGCCAGCATCTTAGACACATACCCTGAAGCTTTCTTT	CASILDTYPEAFF	TRBV2	TRBJ1-1	NA	NA
TGTGCCAGCAGTGAAGGGGGGCGCGGCTACACCTTC	CASSEGGRGYTF	TRBV25-1	TRBJ1-2	NA	NA
TGTGCCAGCAGCTTAGAAACAGGACAAAAGAACACTGAAGCTTTCTTT	CASSLETGQKNTEAFF	TRBV7-6	TRBJ1-1	NA	NA
TGCAGCGTTTCAGATACGCAGTATTTT	CSVSDTQYF	TRBV29-1	TRBJ2-3	few	NA
TGTGCCAGCAGCTTAGCCCAGTGGGGCGGGAGAGACAAGTTCAACACAGATACGCAGTATTTT	CASSLAQWGGRDKFNTDTQYF	TRBV11-2	TRBJ2-3	many	TRBD2
TGTGCCAGTAGCGAATATGGGACTGGGGGCACAGATACGCAGTATTTT	CASSEYGTGGTDTQYF	TRBV19	TRBJ2-3	once	NA
TGTGCCAGCAGCCCAAGACAGGGGGCAGGGAACACTGAAGCTTTCTTT	CASSPRQGAGNTEAFF	TRBV9	TRBJ1-1	many	TRBD1
TGTGCCAGCAGTGATATCAGGAGTAACTACGAGCAGTACTTC	CASSDIRSNYEQYF	TRBV2	TRBJ2-7	NA	NA
TGTGCCAGTAGACGGACAGCCCTCTCCTACGAGCAGTACTTC	CASRRTALSYEQYF	TRBV7-8	TRBJ2-7	NA	NA
TGTGCCAGTAGTATATTTGCAGGGTGGTCGGTTCAGCCCCAGCATTTT	CASSIFAGWSVQPQHF	TRBV19	TRBJ1-5	NA	NA
TGCGCCAGCAGCTTGGAGTCCGAGCAGTACTTC	CASSLESEQYF	TRBV5-1	TRBJ2-7	few	NA
TGTGCCAGCAGCCCATACAGGGACGAGCAGTACTTC	CASSPYRDEQYF	TRBV11-3	TRBJ2-7	many	NA
TGTGCCAGCAGCTTAGGTTCCGGGAACACTGAAGCTTTCTTT	CASSLGSGNTEAFF	TRBV7-9	TRBJ1-1	few	NA
TGTGCCAGCAGCTTAGGAGGGGTCCGGAGCACCGGGGAGCTGTTTTTT	CASSLGGVRSTGELFF	TRBV7-6	TRBJ2-2	many	NA
TGCAGTGCTAGTAAGGCCGGGGAGCTGTTTTTT	CSASKAGELFF	TRBV20-1	TRBJ2-2	many	NA
TGCAGTGCTGCGGGACAGCTTACGTACAATGAGCAGTTCTTC	CSAAGQLTYNEQFF	TRBV20-1	TRBJ2-1	NA	NA
TGTGCCAGCAGAAGGGACAACAACAATCAGCCCCAGCATTTT	CASRRDNNNQPQHF	TRBV2	TRBJ1-5	NA	NA
TGCAGTGCTAGTCAGCCCAATGGGGAGACCCAGTACTTC	CSASQPNGETQYF	TRBV20-1	TRBJ2-5	NA	NA
TGTGCCACTCCCCGGCTGGGTTCACCCCTCCACTTT	CATPRLGSPLHF	TRBV5-8	TRBJ1-6	NA	NA
TGTGCCAGTAGTATCCCGGGACAGGGGGCGAATGGCTACACCTTC	CASSIPGQGANGYTF	TRBV19	TRBJ1-2	NA	TRBD1
TGTGCCAGCGAAACAGGGGTAAGCAATCAGCCCCAGCATTTT	CASETGVSNQPQHF	TRBV2	TRBJ1-5	NA	TRBD1
TGCAGCGTTGGGACAGGGGTGGCAGATACGCAGTATTTT	CSVGTGVADTQYF	TRBV29-1	TRBJ2-3	NA	TRBD1
TGCGCCAGCAGCTTTGACAGTATGAACACTGAAGCTTTCTTT	CASSFDSMNTEAFF	TRBV5-1	TRBJ1-1	NA	NA